This paragraph reports one TCR beta chain. This entry is derived from a study of identical twins. cDNA carried unique molecular identifiers, and a universal primer site was added by template switching. MiXCR, applied by TCRdb to the 5' RACE reads, yields one record per CDR3 protein. The sample comprises just over 450,000 distinct CDR3 sequences, 13% to 15% of which are singletons, and approximately 0.52% rests with the top ten. All donors comprised healthy Caucasians. Unmatched junction bases numbered 7, after V lost 3 bases and J lost 4 bases. The germline V gene has CDR1 DFQATT and CDR2 SNEGSKA (reference sequence). This CDR3 is built from 14 residues. These data also featured in a second study, about yellow fever vaccine responses in identical twins.

This rearrangement joins TRBV20-1 to TRBJ2-5; 8 bases are shared with TRBD1. What was sequenced was CD4+ T cells sorted from blood. This clonotype originated in a woman younger than 35 in good health. The CDR3 sequence is CSASQGAWGETQYF. For the CDR3, the DNA is TGCAGTGCTAGCCAGGGGGCTTGGGGAGAGACCCAGTACTTC.